The T cell receptor beta chain under discussion was sequenced for a study of blood T cell repertoires in COVID-19. Study-wide background: Donors in the United States, Italy and Spain gave samples during acute or convalescent COVID-19. PBMCs, B-cell-depleted T cells, or T cells were the source of the cDNA or gDNA that made up the material.

In the study's own analysis: How many nucleated cells were present was estimated from reference gene primer amplification. Assay used: immunoSEQ multiplex PCR; TCRdb lists only in-frame clones, some missing. Clone size and V and J calls were adopted from that table, with D and trimming inferred from the DNA. The table lists more than 85,000 clones, approximately 68% of them singletons. A single count supports this clone. Germline values: CDR1 SGHTA, CDR2 FQGNSA. The CDR3 runs to 14 residues. V was cut by 3 bases and J by 0 bases, with 8 bases left in between. This sequence was found in a woman aged 60-75 years with acute or convalescent COVID-19. J is TRBJ1-1 and V is TRBV7-2; D unresolved. Material for sequencing was peripheral blood. The CDR3 DNA reads as TGTGCCAGCAGCTTCAGACGGGTGAACACTGAAGCTTTCTTT. As protein: CASSFRRVNTEAFF. The full variable domain, with the rest looked up from reference TRBV7-2 and TRBJ1-1, is GAGVSQSPSNKVTEKGKDVELRCDPISGHTALYWYRQSLGQGLEFLIYFQGNSAPDKSGLPSDRFSAERTGGSVSTLTIQRTQQEDSAVYLCASSFRRVNTEAFFGQGTRLTVV.